These 8 T cell receptor beta chains were all obtained from the same sample, sequenced in a study of T cell responses to AZD1222 COVID-19 vaccine. The assay was immunoSEQ multiplex PCR, and TCRdb's table has in-frame clones only and misses some. Counted here are approximately 110,000 clones, roughly 90% occurring once; the ten biggest clones make up 9.5% to 15%. The source material was peripheral blood, sampled on day 0 of MenACWY control vaccination. Source of these receptors: an adult in good health.

This clone was seen just once. The chain links TRBV27 to TRBJ1-4, with D uncertain. The ends were cut back, 3 bases at V and 14 bases at J, with 19 bases in the middle. The CDR3 is 14 amino acids. CDR1 and CDR2 (germline): MNHEY, SMNVEV (reference sequence). CDR3 amino acids: CASSLDLLVSSLFF. In nucleotides, the CDR3 is TGTGCCAGCAGTTTGGACCTTTTGGTTTCATCGCTGTTTTTT. The complete variable domain, with remaining parts taken from reference TRBV27 and TRBJ1-4, reads EAQVTQNPRYLITVTGKKLTVTCSQNMNHEYMSWYRQDPGLGLRQIYYSMNVEVTDKGDVPEGYKVSRKEKRNFPLILESPSPNQTSLYFCASSLDLLVSSLFFGSGTQLSVL.

The V gene is TRBV4-3, the J gene TRBJ2-7; D unclear. V gave up 0 bases and J gave up 1 base, with 7 bases separating them. Germline assignment: CDR1 LGHNA and CDR2 YSLEER. This CDR3 contains 14 residues. The CDR3 DNA reads as TGCGCCAGCAGCCAAGATTCACAGTCCTACGAGCAGTACTTC. This encodes CASSQDSQSYEQYF.

This clone appeared once. CDR3 residues: CASKPSGTTYNEQFF. The DNA of the CDR3 is TGTGCCAGCAAACCCTCCGGGACTACCTACAATGAGCAGTTCTTC. V usage is TRBV6-5 and J usage is TRBJ2-1, with 7 bases that match TRBD2. V trimming: 7 bases; J trimming: 2 bases; junction bases outside the gene matches: 8. The CDR3 loop spans 15 amino acids. Germline-derived CDR1 and CDR2 are MNHEY and SVGAGI.

The rearrangement uses TRBV5-1 and TRBJ1-2; D call uncertain. CDR1 and CDR2 (germline): SGHRS, YFSETQ. Trimming left V 0 bases short and J 0 bases short, with 9 bases between. The CDR3 extends over 15 amino acids. CDR3 region: CASSLVSATNYGYTF. CDR3 sequence (DNA): TGCGCCAGCAGCTTGGTGTCAGCGACTAACTATGGCTACACCTTC.

The chain employs TRBV7-9 and TRBJ2-3, with a tentative D call TRBD1 (6 bases). Looked up from germline, CDR1 is SEHNR and CDR2 is FQNEAQ (reference sequence). V gave up 1 base and J gave up 1 base, with 9 bases separating them. The CDR3 loop spans 15 amino acids. CDR3 in amino acids: CASSLVAGGTDTQYF. CDR3 in DNA: TGTGCCAGCAGCTTAGTGGCAGGGGGCACAGATACGCAGTATTTT.

The chain joins TRBV4-2 to TRBJ2-2, with 9 bases aligning to TRBD2. With 1 base clipped from V and 5 bases from J, the junction kept 2 bases outside the gene matches. The CDR3 sequence is 15 residues long. Germline V CDR1 and CDR2: LGHNA, YNFKEQ. The chain's CDR3 is CASSQVRGGTGELFF. The DNA for the CDR3 is TGTGCCAGCAGCCAAGTGCGGGGGGGGACCGGGGAGCTGTTTTTT.

This chain joins TRBV2 and TRBJ2-2; D might be TRBD1 or TRBD2, each matching 5 bases. From germline, CDR1 is SNHLY and CDR2 FYNNEI. The ends were cut back, 7 bases at V and 4 bases at J, with 13 bases in the middle. The CDR3 spans 14 residues. The CDR3, as DNA: TGTGCCAGCATCCGGGACGCACCCACCGGGGAGCTGTTTTTT. This sequence encodes CASIRDAPTGELFF.

This clone was detected once. This chain links TRBV5-1 with TRBJ1-2; possible D gene TRBD1, 5 bases. Trimming left V 0 bases short and J 3 bases short, with 21 bases between. The CDR3 totals 18 residues. Germline CDR1 and CDR2: SGHRS and YFSETQ. This CDR3 is CASSLAGPQTIGDYGYTF. Written as DNA, the CDR3 is TGCGCCAGCAGCTTGGCCGGTCCCCAGACCATAGGGGACTATGGCTACACCTTC.